This T cell receptor beta chain was found in a study of blood T cells in healthy people across ages. This clonotype was picked up a small number of times. The germline gives CDR1 MGHDK, CDR2 SYGVNS. CDR3 length equals 13 residues. The use of a sample-barcoded 5' primer and a J-beta primer mix characterized a second PCR of about 7 to 12 cycles. TCRdb fed the 5' RACE reads into MiXCR, producing one record per CDR3 protein. The table records fewer than 900,000 distinct CDR3 sequences, roughly 41% of them present only once. Material: blood. V usage is TRBV25-1 and J usage is TRBJ2-5, with 7 bases identical to TRBD2. The J call may be faulty, since TRBJ2-7 better matches the DNA end. This receptor was identified in a woman aged 55-69 years in good health. This CDR3 is CASRGGGRGEQYF. In nucleotides, the CDR3 is TGTGCCAGCAGGGGCGGGGGACGCGGCGAGCAGTACTTC.